This passage covers 12 T cell receptor beta chains from one sample sequenced in a study of spatial heterogeneity in lung cancer. TCRdb re-analysed the 5' RACE reads in MiXCR, keeping a single row per CDR3 protein. The profile shows about 92,000 distinct CDR3 sequences, approximately 12% of them singletons. Time point: sample taken at primary tumor resection. Whole RNA was taken from tumor, nontumor lung or frozen PBMC; it was then sequenced unsorted. The source was PBMCs, collected at surgery. The receptors shown here come from a male donor with early-stage non-small cell lung cancer.

V gene TRBV6-2 or TRBV6-3 combines with J gene TRBJ2-5; D is unclear. CDR3 length equals 14 residues. Germline V gives CDR1 MNHEY, CDR2 SVGEGT. V shed 5 bases and J shed 2 bases, with 12 bases lying between them. The CDR3 region is CASSTTHNQETQYF. The CDR3, as DNA: TGTGCCAGCAGTACCACCCACAATCAAGAGACCCAGTACTTC.

The rearrangement uses TRBV5-1 and TRBJ1-2, with D unclear. Germline lookup yields CDR1 SGHRS and CDR2 YFSETQ. The V and J ends lost 0 bases and 8 bases respectively, with 14 bases between them. This CDR3 is 14 amino acids long. The CDR3 DNA reads TGCGCCAGCAGCTTGGAAGGCGGGGTAGGCGGCTACACCTTC. Its protein is CASSLEGGVGGYTF.

The chain carries TRBV6-5 and TRBJ2-5; D might be TRBD1 (6 bases). V lost 0 bases to trimming and J lost 7 bases, with 12 bases between them. Per germline, CDR1 MNHEY and CDR2 SVGAGI. This CDR3 has 14 amino acids. Written as DNA, the CDR3 is TGTGCCAGCAGTTACTCCCAGGGGAAAGGGACCCAGTACTTC. This codes for CASSYSQGKGTQYF.

The V call is TRBV5-4, the J call TRBJ2-1; D is perhaps TRBD2 (5 bases). Trimming removed 0 bases from V and 3 bases from J, with 13 bases in between. This CDR3 comprises 16 residues. CDR1 and CDR2 from the germline V gene are SGHNT and YYREEE (reference sequence). CDR3 DNA sequence: TGTGCCAGCAGCTTGGAAAGGCTAGCAAGCTACAATGAGCAGTTCTTC. Translation gives CASSLERLASYNEQFF.

This clonotype came up many times. J is TRBJ2-5 and V is TRBV3-1; D not certain. The CDR3 contains 16 residues. Germline loops: CDR1 LGHDT, CDR2 YNNKEL (reference sequence). Trimming left V 0 bases short and J 2 bases short, with 13 bases between. The CDR3 sequence: CASSQDRNQKQETQYF. The CDR3 bases are TGTGCCAGCAGCCAAGATAGAAATCAAAAGCAAGAGACCCAGTACTTC.

The chain is built from TRBV3-1 and TRBJ2-5; TRBD2 matches at 10 bases. The CDR3 loop spans 15 amino acids. The V gene end was trimmed by 3 bases and the J gene end by 5 bases; junction bases not matched to a gene: 6. Germline lookup yields CDR1 LGHDT and CDR2 YNNKEL (reference sequence). This chain's CDR3 is CASSQEAGGRETQYF. The CDR3 DNA reads TGTGCCAGCAGCCAGGAAGCGGGGGGGCGTGAGACCCAGTACTTC.

Notes on this clonotype: Since no conserved phenylalanine or tryptophan closes the CDR3, a read error is the likely cause. V is TRBV2 and J is TRBJ2-1; D tentatively reads TRBD1 or TRBD2 (5 bases each). CDR1 and CDR2 from the germline V gene are SNHLY and FYNNEI. The CDR3 consists of 17 residues. V gave up 6 bases and J gave up 3 bases, with 21 bases separating them. The CDR3 coding sequence is TGTGCCAGCAGCCCCCTCTTGGGGCTAGCACTCTACAATGAGCAGTTCCTC. Its translation is CASSPLLGLALYNEQFL.

This chain joins TRBV6-2 or TRBV6-3 and TRBJ1-5, with D tentatively TRBD1 (6 bases). V was pared by 7 bases and J by 5 bases, with 21 bases between. CDR3 length equals 16 residues. CDR1 MNHEY and CDR2 SVGEGT come from the germline V gene. CDR3 DNA sequence: TGTGCCAGCAATCCGGCTGGGGGCAGGGGTCATCAGCCCCAGCATTTT. This gives the protein CASNPAGGRGHQPQHF.

In this sample, this clonotype turned up a few times. This sequence joins TRBV28 and TRBJ2-5; TRBD2 is a possible D gene (5 bases). This CDR3 spans 15 amino acids. Looked up from germline, CDR1 is MDHEN and CDR2 is SYDVKM. Deletions cut 3 bases from V and 2 bases from J, with 13 bases between. The CDR3 coding sequence is TGTGCCAGCAGTTTGAGAACTAGTTGGCAAGAGACCCAGTACTTC. Protein: CASSLRTSWQETQYF.

The genes are TRBV7-2 and TRBJ2-7; no definite D call. The CDR3 runs 14 residues. Per the germline V gene, CDR1 is SGHTA and CDR2 is FQGNSA. Trimming took 4 bases from V and 0 from J, leaving 10 bases between them. CDR3 in DNA: TGTGCCAGCAGCTCCTGGACCCGCTCCTACGAGCAGTACTTC. Translating it yields CASSSWTRSYEQYF.

The sample holds a few counts of this clonotype. This sequence joins TRBV9 and TRBJ1-3, with a tentative D call TRBD1 (5 bases). The ends were cut back, 4 bases at V and 4 bases at J, with 18 bases in the middle. The CDR3 sequence is 16 residues long. CDR1 SGDLS and CDR2 YYNGEE come from the germline V gene. The CDR3 nucleotides read TGTGCCAGCAGCTCCGGGATCCCGGGGCTCGGAAACACCATATATTTT. It yields the protein CASSSGIPGLGNTIYF.

This clonotype was counted a few times. The rearrangement uses TRBV20-1 and TRBJ1-1; the D gene is possibly TRBD1 (6 bases). Germline values: CDR1 DFQATT, CDR2 SNEGSKA (reference sequence). Trimming removed 2 bases at V and 6 bases at J, with 19 bases between. This CDR3 has 15 residues. The DNA for the CDR3 is TGCAGTGCTAGATCCGTTCGGGGGGCGCGCCCTGAAGCTTTCTTT. Its translation: CSARSVRGARPEAFF.